A single sample gave rise to the 28 T cell receptor beta chains below, sequenced in a study of early T cells in non-severe SARS-CoV-2 infection. TCRdb re-called the 5' RACE reads with MiXCR, one entry per CDR3 protein. The sample includes around 99,000 distinct CDR3 sequences, 11% of them seen just once. Sequenced input: whole blood. The receptors come from an adult who was a healthcare worker with PCR-confirmed SARS-CoV-2 infection or an uninfected control (not recorded which).

This clonotype came up a few times. The V and J genes are TRBV11-2 and TRBJ1-5; unclear D gene. V gave up 2 bases and J gave up 0 bases, with 8 bases separating them. Per germline, CDR1 SGHAT and CDR2 FQNNGV. This CDR3 spans 15 amino acids. The CDR3 DNA reads TGTGCCAGCAGCTTATCTTCGGATAGCAATCAGCCCCAGCATTTT. Protein sequence: CASSLSSDSNQPQHF.

This clonotype has ten or more counts. The chain links TRBV5-1 to TRBJ2-7; weak D call: TRBD1 (6 bases). This CDR3 is built from 13 residues. CDR1 and CDR2 from the germline V gene are SGHRS and YFSETQ. The V gene lost 0 bases and the J gene lost 2 bases, with 6 bases spanning the gap. The CDR3 protein is CASSLDRAYEQYF. Here the CDR3 DNA reads TGCGCCAGCAGCTTGGACAGGGCCTACGAGCAGTACTTC.

The sample holds many counts of this clonotype. The rearrangement links TRBV2 to TRBJ1-6; no definite D call. The CDR3 has 13 residues. Germline CDR1 SNHLY, CDR2 FYNNEI. Trimming removed 9 bases at V and 6 bases at J, with 12 bases between. The CDR3 sequence is CASREGINSPLHF. CDR3 nucleotides: TGTGCCAGTCGGGAGGGTATTAATTCACCCCTCCACTTT.

A few counts support this clonotype. The V call is TRBV15, the J call TRBJ1-1; D unclear. The CDR3 is 13 residues long. The germline V gene has CDR1 LNHNV and CDR2 YYDKDF (reference sequence). Trimming shortened V by 4 bases and J by 6 bases, and 12 bases separated the two germline ends. CDR3: CATSIRTGAEAFF. The CDR3 nucleotides are TGTGCCACCAGCATAAGAACGGGCGCTGAAGCTTTCTTT.

This sequence joins TRBV18 and TRBJ1-2; D uncertain. The CDR3 is made up of 14 amino acids. CDR1 and CDR2 (germline): KGHSH, LQKENI. The V and J ends lost 2 bases and 8 bases respectively, with 15 bases between them. The CDR3 is CASSPIGREGGYTF. The DNA for the CDR3 is TGTGCCAGCTCACCAATTGGGAGGGAAGGAGGCTACACCTTC.

This sequence joins TRBV28 and TRBJ2-1; D tentatively reads TRBD1 or TRBD2 (5 bases each). Between the trimmed V and J ends, which lost 5 bases and 9 bases, there was a span of 20 bases. The germline gives CDR1 MDHEN, CDR2 SYDVKM. CDR3 length equals 15 residues. CDR3 protein: CASSVGPPKGSEQFF. The CDR3 DNA is TGTGCCAGCAGTGTCGGGCCCCCTAAGGGGAGTGAGCAGTTCTTC.

This clonotype was seen at least ten times. The chain uses TRBV4-1 and TRBJ2-1; 15 bases align to TRBD2. The CDR3 extends over 23 amino acids. Trimming took 4 bases from V and 2 from J; bases not matched to a gene: 21. Germline V gene sequence: CDR1 MGHRA, CDR2 YSYEKL. CDR3 coding DNA: TGCGCCAGCAGCCTCCCATCTCTTACGGGACTAGCGGGAGGAAACTTAACCTACAATGAGCAGTTCTTC. Translating gives CASSLPSLTGLAGGNLTYNEQFF.

CDR3 in DNA: TGTGCCAGCAGCATAGGCCTGGGAGTTGGGCCGGAAAAACTGTTTTTT. Its protein is CASSIGLGVGPEKLFF. The V gene is TRBV7-2, the J gene TRBJ1-4; D gene uncertain. The germline CDR1 and CDR2 sequences are SGHTA and FQGNSA. V shed 5 bases and J shed 8 bases, with 21 bases lying between them. The CDR3 length is 16 residues.

The table lists this clonotype with a few counts. The J gene is TRBJ2-2, the V gene TRBV20-1; D gene unclear. This CDR3 comprises 16 residues. The V end was cut by 5 bases, the J end by 1 base, with 17 bases between. The germline CDR1 and CDR2 sequences are DFQATT and SNEGSKA (reference sequence). CDR3 residues: CSAATPNVRNTGELFF. CDR3 in DNA: TGCAGTGCTGCTACCCCAAACGTTAGGAACACCGGGGAGCTGTTTTTT.

The rearrangement uses TRBV29-1 and TRBJ2-3; TRBD1 matches at 7 bases. J lost 1 base, V lost 6 bases, and 7 bases had no gene match. The CDR3 runs to 14 residues. Germline-derived CDR1 and CDR2 are SQVTM and ANQGSEA. The CDR3 protein is CSVTTGTRTDTQYF. The CDR3 nucleotides are TGCAGCGTCACGACAGGGACCCGCACAGATACGCAGTATTTT.

This clonotype occurred a few times. The V call is TRBV6-6, the J call TRBJ2-1; D perhaps matches TRBD2 (5 bases). The germline CDR1 and CDR2 sequences are MNHNY and SVGAGI (reference sequence). V lost 6 bases, J lost 15 bases, and 18 bases lay in between. The CDR3 is 12 residues long. DNA of the CDR3: TGTGCCAGCAGGTCTATGCTCGGGATTGGGTTCTTC. It is translated as CASRSMLGIGFF.

This clonotype showed up just a few times. The rearrangement joins TRBV7-8 to TRBJ2-7, with 14 bases aligning to TRBD2. The CDR3 is made up of 19 amino acids. Germline V gene lookup returns CDR1 SGHVS and CDR2 FQNEAQ. Trimming at V came to 1 base and at J to 2 bases, leaving 10 bases not matched to a gene. The CDR3 is CASSLGGLAGAIDPYEQYF. As DNA, the CDR3 is TGTGCCAGCAGCTTAGGGGGACTAGCGGGAGCCATCGATCCCTACGAGCAGTACTTC.

This clonotype was observed many times. The gene calls are TRBV7-8 and TRBJ1-2; D gene uncertain. CDR1 SGHVS and CDR2 FQNEAQ come from the germline V gene. V lost 5 bases and J 11 bases, leaving 18 bases between the germline ends. The CDR3 is made up of 13 amino acids. This CDR3 is CASSPRTARGYTF. CDR3 in DNA: TGTGCCAGCAGCCCGAGGACCGCCAGAGGGTACACCTTC.

This clonotype has at least ten counts. The chain joins TRBV11-2 to TRBJ2-7; 7 bases fit TRBD1. Per the germline V gene, CDR1 is SGHAT and CDR2 is FQNNGV. The J segment lost 3 bases and the V segment lost 5 bases, leaving 13 bases of the junction unmatched. There are 16 residues in the CDR3. The CDR3 DNA is TGTGCCAGCAGCATAGGCCCATCGACAGGGAACTACGAGCAGTACTTC. This codes for CASSIGPSTGNYEQYF.

By sample fraction, this clonotype is medium-sized. The rearrangement uses TRBV5-1 and TRBJ1-3, with 7 bases fitting TRBD1. There are 16 residues in the CDR3. The germline CDR1 and CDR2 sequences are SGHRS and YFSETQ. The V and J ends lost 3 bases and 0 bases, in that order; junction bases with no gene match: 6. The CDR3 sequence: CASSWDSQSSGNTIYF. The CDR3 region has the DNA TGCGCCAGCAGCTGGGACAGCCAGAGCTCTGGAAACACCATATATTTT.

This clonotype was seen a handful of times. This chain connects TRBV27 to TRBJ1-5; D is perhaps TRBD1 (6 bases). In germline, CDR1 is MNHEY, CDR2 SMNVEV (reference sequence). V was shortened by 10 bases and J by 9 bases, with 13 bases between the two germline ends. CDR3 length: 11 residues. CDR3 protein: CATGTFLPQHF. In DNA, the CDR3 is TGTGCCACCGGGACATTTCTGCCCCAGCATTTT.

This clonotype was observed at least ten times. The V and J genes are TRBV2 and TRBJ1-2, with D perhaps TRBD1 (5 bases). Germline V gene lookup returns CDR1 SNHLY and CDR2 FYNNEI. The CDR3 is 14 amino acids. Trimming took off 4 bases at V and 4 bases at J, with 13 bases between the two ends. The CDR3 sequence is CASSAGGGVYGYTF. In nucleotides, the CDR3 is TGTGCCAGCAGTGCGGGGGGAGGGGTCTATGGCTACACCTTC.

This rearrangement joins TRBV6-4 to TRBJ2-3; 12 nucleotides agree with TRBD2. CDR3 size: 15 residues. From germline, CDR1 is MRHNA and CDR2 SNTAGT. J was trimmed by 3 bases and V by 2 bases; bases with no gene match: 0. Here the CDR3 DNA reads TGTGCCAGCAGTGACGGGACTAGCGGGACAGATACGCAGTATTTT. It yields the protein CASSDGTSGTDTQYF.

This clonotype came up many times. The chain couples TRBV10-3 to TRBJ1-5; TRBD1 matches 9 bases. Germline CDR1 reads ENHRY; CDR2 reads SYGVKD. With 2 bases clipped from V and 2 bases from J, the junction kept 7 bases outside the gene matches. The CDR3 consists of 17 residues. The CDR3 DNA follows: TGTGCCATCAGTGAGGGTACAGGGGGCGTCGGCAATCAGCCCCAGCATTTT. Translating it yields CAISEGTGGVGNQPQHF.

The chain combines TRBV3-1 with TRBJ2-4, with TRBD1 matching over 9 bases. Per germline, CDR1 LGHDT and CDR2 YNNKEL (reference sequence). After removal of 3 bases from V and 8 bases from J, the junction contained 8 bases not matched to a gene. The CDR3 runs 15 residues. CDR3 loop: CASSHATGQGDIQYF. CDR3 nucleotides: TGTGCCAGCAGCCACGCCACGGGACAGGGTGACATTCAGTACTTC.

At least ten counts were recorded for this clonotype. The chain combines TRBV7-6 with TRBJ2-2; the D is unclear. CDR1 and CDR2 (germline): SGHVS, FNYEAQ. The CDR3 sequence is 14 residues long. V was clipped by 6 bases and J by 6 bases, with 14 bases between them. CDR3 loop: CASSPARSAGELFF. DNA for the CDR3: TGTGCCAGCAGTCCCGCCCGTTCGGCCGGGGAGCTGTTTTTT.

As concerns this clonotype: Just one base apart from a much larger clone, this may be a read error. The rearrangement joins TRBV7-9 to TRBJ2-7; D is uncertain. CDR1 is SEHNR, CDR2 FQNEAQ, per germline (reference sequence). CDR3 size: 13 residues. Deletions cut 2 bases from V and 5 bases from J, with 10 bases between. This CDR3 is CASSLWIDDEQYF. The CDR3 DNA reads as TGTGCCAGCAGCTTATGGATAGACGACGAGCAGTACTTC.

This clonotype occurred many times. The chain recombines TRBV6-4 with TRBJ2-1; possible D gene TRBD2, 6 bases. The V gene's germline CDR1 is MRHNA and CDR2 SNTAGT. The CDR3 runs to 15 residues. The V end lost 3 bases, the J end lost 1 base, and 10 bases lay between the germline ends. This CDR3 reads CASSESGQSYNEQFF. In DNA, the CDR3 is TGTGCCAGCAGTGAGAGCGGGCAATCCTACAATGAGCAGTTCTTC.

The rearrangement joins TRBV4-1 to TRBJ1-2, with D perhaps matching TRBD1 (5 bases). The CDR3 contains 16 residues. Germline CDR1 and CDR2: MGHRA and YSYEKL. V was pared by 0 bases and J by 3 bases, with 14 bases between. As DNA, the CDR3 is TGCGCCAGCAGCCAAGAGGGCAGGGCGAAGGACTATGGCTACACCTTC. Amino acids: CASSQEGRAKDYGYTF.

The chain recombines TRBV28 with TRBJ2-7; D is unclear. CDR1 and CDR2 from the germline V gene are MDHEN and SYDVKM. The germline V and J ends were trimmed by 7 bases and 6 bases, with 16 bases remaining between them. The CDR3 consists of 13 residues. The CDR3 coding sequence is TGTGCCAGCACCCCGATGGGGTTCCGCGAGCAGTACTTC. It yields the protein CASTPMGFREQYF.

This clonotype has ten or more counts. The chain uses TRBV7-2 and TRBJ2-1; D gene unclear. The V gene lost 5 bases and the J gene lost 10 bases, with 15 bases spanning the gap. CDR3 length: 13 amino acids. The germline CDR1 and CDR2 sequences are SGHTA and FQGNSA. The CDR3 spells CASSPSTGEEQFF. CDR3 bases: TGTGCCAGCAGCCCCTCTACCGGAGAGGAGCAGTTCTTC.

The chain carries TRBV19 and TRBJ1-5; D gene unclear. V was trimmed by 3 bases and J by 4 bases, leaving 7 bases between them. This CDR3 is 13 amino acids long. Germline V lookup: CDR1 LNHDA, CDR2 SQIVND (reference sequence). CDR3 nucleotides: TGTGCCAGTAGTATTTTGGGGAATCAGCCCCAGCATTTT. Its translation: CASSILGNQPQHF.

The V gene is TRBV6-2 or TRBV6-3, the J gene TRBJ2-1; 9 bases are shared with TRBD2. The CDR3 runs 14 residues. Germline CDR1 and CDR2: MNHEY and SVGEGT. V dropped 2 bases and J dropped 4; count of bases not matched to a gene: 0. Written as DNA, the CDR3 is TGTGCCAGCAGTTACACTAGCGGGTACAATGAGCAGTTCTTC. It encodes CASSYTSGYNEQFF.